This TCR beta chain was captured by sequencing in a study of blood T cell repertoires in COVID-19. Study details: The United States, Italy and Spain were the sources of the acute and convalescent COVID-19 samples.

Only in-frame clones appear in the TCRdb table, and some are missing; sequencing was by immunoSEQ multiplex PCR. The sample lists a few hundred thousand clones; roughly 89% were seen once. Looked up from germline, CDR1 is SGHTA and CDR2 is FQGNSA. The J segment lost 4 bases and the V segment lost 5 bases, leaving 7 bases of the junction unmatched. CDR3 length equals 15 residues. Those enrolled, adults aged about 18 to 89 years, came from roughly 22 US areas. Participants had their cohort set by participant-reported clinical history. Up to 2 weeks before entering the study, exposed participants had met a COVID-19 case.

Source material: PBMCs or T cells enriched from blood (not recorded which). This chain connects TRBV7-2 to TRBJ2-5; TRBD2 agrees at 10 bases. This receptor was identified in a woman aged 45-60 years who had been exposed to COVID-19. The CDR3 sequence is CASSPAGGMLETQYF. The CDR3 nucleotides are TGTGCCAGCAGCCCAGCGGGGGGGATGTTAGAGACCCAGTACTTC.